The 14 T cell receptor beta chains in this list originate from one sample, sequenced in a study of OX40 agonist ivuxolimab in advanced cancers. The assay was immunoSEQ multiplex PCR, and TCRdb's table has in-frame clones only and misses some. Of approximately 87,000 clones listed, under 95% are singletons. The sequencing here drew on CD4+ or CD8+ T cells sorted from blood, taken in a trial of the OX40 agonist ivuxolimab. Source of these receptors: an adult with an advanced solid tumor such as melanoma, head and neck, liver or kidney cancer.

The V call is TRBV6-4, the J call TRBJ2-1; no definite D call. V was trimmed by 0 bases and J by 12 bases, leaving 9 bases between them. In germline, CDR1 is MRHNA, CDR2 SNTAGT. The CDR3 spans 12 residues. The CDR3 sequence: CASSDSRERQFF. The CDR3 DNA follows: TGTGCCAGCAGTGACTCCCGAGAGAGGCAGTTCTTC.

This rearrangement joins TRBV29-1 to TRBJ2-3; 7 nucleotides line up with TRBD2. The CDR3 sequence is 15 residues long. Trimming removed 5 bases from V and 6 bases from J; junction bases left unmatched: 14. Germline V gene data show CDR1 as SQVTM and CDR2 as ANQGSEA. The CDR3 nucleotides are TGCAGCGTTCTTGCCCTAGGACTAGTCGGTGATACGCAGTATTTT. Protein sequence: CSVLALGLVGDTQYF.

The chain recombines TRBV6-6 with TRBJ1-2; D remains ambiguous. V was cut by 8 bases and J by 0 bases, with 13 bases left in between. The CDR3 loop spans 14 amino acids. The germline V gene has CDR1 MNHNY and CDR2 SVGAGI (reference sequence). The CDR3: CASGLGRPNYGYTF. The CDR3 DNA reads TGTGCCAGCGGCCTGGGTCGGCCTAACTATGGCTACACCTTC.

The V call is TRBV6-5, the J call TRBJ2-3; weak D call: TRBD2 (7 bases). The CDR3 spans 16 residues. Germline CDR1 MNHEY, CDR2 SVGAGI. Between the trimmed V and J ends, which lost 4 bases and 1 base, there was a span of 15 bases. CDR3 DNA sequence: TGTGCCAGCAGTTCACCCGGGGGGCTACGCACAGATACGCAGTATTTT. Translation: CASSSPGGLRTDTQYF.

The V and J genes are TRBV5-4 and TRBJ2-3; 7 bases fit TRBD2. Germline CDR1 and CDR2: SGHNT and YYREEE (reference sequence). The CDR3 contains 16 residues. V lost 3 bases to trimming and J lost 1 base; unmatched junction nucleotides: 8. Here the CDR3 DNA reads TGTGCCAGCAGCTCCCCGGGCGGGGGAGGCACAGATACGCAGTATTTT. This encodes CASSSPGGGGTDTQYF.

The CDR3 loop reads CASSYQGKAEAFF. The CDR3 coding sequence is TGTGCCAGCAGCTATCAGGGTAAAGCTGAAGCTTTCTTT. This rearrangement joins TRBV11-3 to TRBJ1-1, with a tentative D call TRBD1 (5 bases). V gave up 4 bases and J gave up 6 bases, with 12 bases separating them. The germline V gene has CDR1 SGHNT and CDR2 YENEEA. The CDR3 loop spans 13 amino acids.

The J gene is TRBJ1-2, the V gene TRBV30; 10 bases line up with TRBD1. There are 15 residues in the CDR3. Per germline, CDR1 GTSNPN and CDR2 SVGIG (reference sequence). Losses at the gene ends were 2 bases for V and 0 bases for J; bases not matched to a gene: 3. CDR3 amino acids: CAWSLDRGANYGYTF. The CDR3 bases are TGTGCCTGGAGTCTGGACAGGGGGGCTAACTATGGCTACACCTTC.

The chain couples TRBV28 to TRBJ2-3, with D tentatively TRBD1 or TRBD2 (6 bases each). This CDR3 has 16 residues. The V end was cut by 6 bases, the J end by 3 bases, with 19 bases between. Germline lookup yields CDR1 MDHEN and CDR2 SYDVKM. Here the CDR3 reads CASSGGGAGLTDTQYF. The CDR3 nucleotides read TGTGCCAGCAGCGGAGGGGGAGCGGGTTTAACAGATACGCAGTATTTT.

The chain is built from TRBV30 and TRBJ1-2; D remains unclear. The CDR3 runs to 13 residues. The V and J ends lost 0 bases and 9 bases respectively, with 14 bases between them. From germline, CDR1 is GTSNPN and CDR2 SVGIG (reference sequence). The CDR3 nucleotides are TGTGCCTGGAGTGTATGGGGTACCAATAGCTACACCTTC. Translated, it gives CAWSVWGTNSYTF.

This rearrangement joins TRBV28 to TRBJ1-5; TRBD1 is a possible D gene (6 bases). The CDR3 consists of 14 residues. The germline V gene has CDR1 MDHEN and CDR2 SYDVKM. V lost 7 bases, J lost 7 bases, and 17 bases lay in between. The chain's CDR3 is CASKGPGAWQPQHF. CDR3 DNA sequence: TGTGCCAGCAAGGGCCCGGGGGCTTGGCAGCCCCAGCATTTT.

This clone appeared a single time. V is TRBV5-4 and J is TRBJ2-7; perhaps D is TRBD1 or TRBD2 (5 bases each). With 4 bases removed from V and 6 bases from J, the gap between germline ends came to 14 bases. The germline gives CDR1 SGHNT, CDR2 YYREEE (reference sequence). The CDR3 is 13 amino acids. The CDR3 bases are TGTGCCAGCAGCCCGGGACCCTACTCCGAGCAGTACTTC. Translating it yields CASSPGPYSEQYF.

This chain links TRBV5-4 with TRBJ2-5; TRBD2 might be the D (7 bases). Germline-derived CDR1 and CDR2 are SGHNT and YYREEE (reference sequence). CDR3 length: 16 amino acids. V gave up 3 bases and J gave up 5 bases, with 20 bases separating them. The CDR3 DNA reads as TGTGCCAGCAGCTCCCTACTAGCGCAAAGGGGGGAGACCCAGTACTTC. Protein product: CASSSLLAQRGETQYF. The full variable domain, with the rest looked up from reference TRBV5-4 and TRBJ2-5, is ETGVTQSPTHLIKTRGQQVTLRCSSQSGHNTVSWYQQALGQGPQFIFQYYREEENGRGNFPPRFSGLQFPNYSSELNVNALELDDSALYLCASSSLLAQRGETQYFGPGTRLLVL.

This chain joins TRBV6-4 and TRBJ2-7, with D unresolved. The ends were cut back, 2 bases at V and 2 bases at J, with 16 bases in the middle. This CDR3 has 16 amino acids. Germline CDR1 is MRHNA and CDR2 is SNTAGT. The CDR3 bases are TGTGCCAGCAGTGACAAAGGGCTCGGTACAGCCTACGAGCAGTACTTC. Protein: CASSDKGLGTAYEQYF.

The rearrangement uses TRBV7-2 and TRBJ1-5; the D gene is possibly TRBD1 (6 bases). Germline V gives CDR1 SGHTA, CDR2 FQGNSA. This CDR3 is built from 15 residues. Between the trimmed V and J ends, which lost 5 bases and 2 bases, there was a span of 13 bases. The CDR3 loop reads CASSVQGFGNQPQHF. In DNA, the CDR3 is TGTGCCAGCAGCGTACAGGGTTTCGGCAATCAGCCCCAGCATTTT.